A selection of T cell receptor beta chains follows, all from one sample in a study. MiXCR, applied by TCRdb to the 5' RACE reads, yields one record per CDR3 protein. Among 62,000 or so distinct CDR3 sequences listed, 20% to 25% were seen once. The sequenced sample was memory CD4+ T cells sorted from a lymph node. These receptors were obtained from a female donor with breast cancer. Both conserved end residues are part of each CDR3. D genes are given only for firm matches. Where a row states a size, it is once, few, many or the class of an expanded clone; other rows omit it.

>-|TRBV5-1|TRBJ2-5|TRBD1
TGCGCCAGCAGCTTGACAGGGGGCAGCCAAGAGACCCAGTACTTC
CASSLTGGSQETQYF
>many|TRBV20-1|TRBJ2-3|TRBD2
TGCAGTGCTGGGAGCGGGGGGGACACAGATACGCAGTATTTT
CSAGSGGDTDTQYF
>few|TRBV6-1|TRBJ1-6|-
TGTGCCAGCAGTGAAGGAGGACGGATCCACTTT
CASSEGGRIHF
>many|TRBV20-1|TRBJ1-4|TRBD1
TGCAGTGCTGGGAGGGACAGGGGACGGCTGTTTTTT
CSAGRDRGRLFF
>few|TRBV7-2|TRBJ1-3|TRBD1
TGTGCCAGCAGTACCGGACAGGGAGCGGGAAACACCATATATTTT
CASSTGQGAGNTIYF
>few|TRBV7-2|TRBJ2-1|TRBD2
TGTGCCAGCAGCTCCTACACCAAAATTCCGGGACTAGCGGGAGCCAGCTCCTACAATGAGCAGTTCTTC
CASSSYTKIPGLAGASSYNEQFF
>-|TRBV4-2|TRBJ2-2|-
TGTGCCAGCAGCCAGGGCCCGGAGAGGGAGCTGTTTTTC
CASSQGPERELFF
>few|TRBV5-1|TRBJ2-1|-
TGCGCCAGCAGCTTGAGTGGCAGGTCCAATGAGCAGTTCTTC
CASSLSGRSNEQFF
>-|TRBV6-6|TRBJ2-2|TRBD2
TGTGCCAGCACCACCTACAGCCCCTTAGCGGGGAGGCCTCATTTTAACACCGGGGAGCTGTTTTTT
CASTTYSPLAGRPHFNTGELFF
>-|TRBV6-5|TRBJ1-5|-
TGTGCCAGCAGTCCCTTTCTCCCGGGGCAGCCCCAGCATTTT
CASSPFLPGQPQHF
>few|TRBV12-3/TRBV12-4|TRBJ2-3|TRBD2
TGTGCCAGCAGGGGACTAGCGGGGGGCCAGTATTTT
CASRGLAGGQYF
>-|TRBV2|TRBJ2-7|TRBD1
TGTGCCAGCAGTCGACAGGGGAGCTACGAGCAGTACTTC
CASSRQGSYEQYF
>few|TRBV5-1|TRBJ2-5|TRBD1
TGCGCCAGCAGCTCTAGTGGTTACAGGGGGGCCGGGGAGACCCAGTACTTC
CASSSSGYRGAGETQYF
>-|TRBV7-2|TRBJ1-5|-
TGTGCCAGCAGCTTAGTAAGTGATTATAGCAATCAGCCCCAGCATTTT
CASSLVSDYSNQPQHF
>-|TRBV4-1|TRBJ2-7|-
TGCGCCAGCAGCCGCCTCCGGGACGGCTCTAACGAGCAGTACTTC
CASSRLRDGSNEQYF
>many|TRBV7-2|TRBJ2-1|TRBD2
TGTGCCAGCAGCTCTAGCGGGAGGTCCTACAATGAGCAGTTCTTC
CASSSSGRSYNEQFF
>-|TRBV4-3|TRBJ1-4|-
TGCGCCAGCAGCCAAGGCCAGCTACTATCTAATGAAAAACTGTTTTTT
CASSQGQLLSNEKLFF
>few|TRBV9|TRBJ1-3|-
TGTGCCAGCAGCGTAGAGGATTGGGTCGCTGGAAACACCATATATTTT
CASSVEDWVAGNTIYF
>few|TRBV20-1|TRBJ2-3|-
TGCAGTGAACTTACCACAGATACGCAGTATTTT
CSELTTDTQYF
>many|TRBV20-1|TRBJ2-7|-
TGCAGTGCTAGAGCTTTACAGCGGCCGACCTACGAGCAGTACTTC
CSARALQRPTYEQYF
>-|TRBV20-1|TRBJ1-2|TRBD1
TGCAGTGCTCGGACAGGGGAGGGGATGGATGGCTACACCTTC
CSARTGEGMDGYTF
>few|TRBV29-1|TRBJ1-1|-
TGCAGCGTTTCCTCGACGGGTCGGGCTGAAGCTTGCTTT
CSVSSTGRAEACF
>many|TRBV5-1|TRBJ2-1|-
TGCGCCAGCAGCTCCGAGACGGGGGATGTAGATGAGCAGTTCTTC
CASSSETGDVDEQFF
>-|TRBV28|TRBJ1-5|TRBD1
TGTGCCAGCAGTGAACAGGGGGCACGGCAGCCCCAGCATTTT
CASSEQGARQPQHF
>-|TRBV10-3|TRBJ2-1|-
TGTGCCTCAGCTGACTACAAGGAGCAGTTCTTC
CASADYKEQFF
>many|TRBV29-1|TRBJ1-1|TRBD1
TGCAGCGGACAGGGGCCGGGAGCTTTCTTT
CSGQGPGAFF
>few|TRBV7-9|TRBJ1-2|-
TGTGCCAGCAGCTTTGGCCTCCAAGACTATGGCTACACCTTC
CASSFGLQDYGYTF
>-|TRBV9|TRBJ2-3|-
TGTGCCAGCAGCGTAGGGGGTGGACAGTCCTCAGATACGCAGTATTTT
CASSVGGGQSSDTQYF
>-|TRBV6-1|TRBJ1-5|TRBD1
TGTGCCAGCAGTCCTACAGGGGCCCTACGGCCCCAGCATTTT
CASSPTGALRPQHF
>-|TRBV5-1|TRBJ2-3|-
TGCGCCAGCAGGGATCCGGGAGCAACAGATACGCAGTATTTT
CASRDPGATDTQYF
>few|TRBV7-2|TRBJ2-1|-
TGTGCCAGCAGCCTCCAGTATAGCGATGAGCAGTTCTTC
CASSLQYSDEQFF
>-|TRBV6-6|TRBJ2-1|TRBD2
TGTGCCAGCAGTTTCCTAGCGGGAGTAGGGGGTGAGCAGTTCTTC
CASSFLAGVGGEQFF
>many|TRBV7-2|TRBJ2-2|-
TGTGCCAGCAGCTCGACAGGTTTGAACACCGGGGAGCTGTTTTTT
CASSSTGLNTGELFF
>-|TRBV9|TRBJ2-7|TRBD2
TGTGCCAGCAGCGTAGCCCCGACTAGCGGGAGGGCCGAGCAGTACTTC
CASSVAPTSGRAEQYF
>once|TRBV19|TRBJ2-1|-
TGTGCCAGTAGTACGTTGAGTCTAGCGCATGACCAGTTCTTC
CASSTLSLAHDQFF
>many|TRBV5-1|TRBJ2-1|TRBD2
TGCGCCAGCAGCATTCTAGCGGGAGTGGTCAATGAGCAGTTCTTC
CASSILAGVVNEQFF
>-|TRBV28|TRBJ1-1|-
TGTGCCAGCAGTTTTTACGGGGGCACTGAAGCTTTCTTT
CASSFYGGTEAFF
>-|TRBV20-1|TRBJ2-1|TRBD2
TGCAGTGCTGGTAGTGGTCGCGGGAGGGCAGACAATGAGCAGTTCTTC
CSAGSGRGRADNEQFF
>-|TRBV29-1|TRBJ1-3|-
TGCAGCGCCCGCGGCCTAGGGGGAAACACCATATATTTT
CSARGLGGNTIYF
>-|TRBV24-1|TRBJ1-5|TRBD1
TGTGCCACCAACGTACAGGGGAGGAATCAGCCCCAGCATTTT
CATNVQGRNQPQHF
>few|TRBV24-1|TRBJ2-1|-
TGTGCCACCAGTGATTTAGGGGCGCGCTCCTACAATGAGCAGTTCTTC
CATSDLGARSYNEQFF
>-|TRBV6-1|TRBJ1-5|-
TGTGCCAGCAGGGACGGTAATCAGCCCCAGCATTTT
CASRDGNQPQHF
>few|TRBV12-3/TRBV12-4|TRBJ1-5|-
TGTGCCAGCAGTTTTATCGTGAGGGGTGGTCGAAATCAGCCCCAGCATTTT
CASSFIVRGGRNQPQHF
>few|TRBV7-2|TRBJ1-1|-
TGTGCCAGCAGCTTGAAGTCTGAAGCTTTCTTT
CASSLKSEAFF
>-|TRBV7-2|TRBJ2-5|-
TGTGCCAGCAGCTGGGTCAGGGGGGTCCAAGAGACCCAGTACTTC
CASSWVRGVQETQYF
>-|TRBV6-5|TRBJ2-6|TRBD1
TGTGCCAGCAGTTACCGGACAGGGTCCCGCTCTGGGGCCAACGTCCTGACTTTC
CASSYRTGSRSGANVLTF
>-|TRBV7-6|TRBJ2-2|TRBD2
TGTGCCAGCAGCTTAAATCCGTTCCGGGAGGCGTCTACCGGGGAGCTGTTTTTT
CASSLNPFREASTGELFF
>-|TRBV5-4|TRBJ1-4|-
TGTGCCAGCAGCGGGCAGGGAAATGAAAAACTGTTTTTT
CASSGQGNEKLFF
>-|TRBV7-2|TRBJ2-7|TRBD2
TGTGCCAGCAGCTTGAGCGGGGGGCCCTACGAGCAGTACTTC
CASSLSGGPYEQYF
>-|TRBV7-2|TRBJ2-1|-
TGTGCCAGCAGCTTAGACTTTAATGCCCACAATGAGCAGTTCTTC
CASSLDFNAHNEQFF
>many|TRBV7-2|TRBJ2-7|-
TGTGCCAGCAGCCCGGACGGTAGGGTCTACGAGCAGTACTTC
CASSPDGRVYEQYF
>-|TRBV12-3/TRBV12-4|TRBJ2-1|-
TGTGCCAGCAGTTTCGGAGGCTGGCACAATGAGCAGTTCTTC
CASSFGGWHNEQFF
>-|TRBV2|TRBJ1-5|-
TGTGCCAGCAGTGCTACCGTAGGGAAGCCCCAGCATTTT
CASSATVGKPQHF
>-|TRBV6-5|TRBJ1-2|TRBD1
TGTGCCAGCAGTTACTCGGGACCGGGACAGGGAAAGGGGGTATATGGCTACACCTTC
CASSYSGPGQGKGVYGYTF
>once|TRBV4-1|TRBJ1-1|TRBD1
TGCGCCAGCAGCCAGGCGCCAGGGGGCCGGGGGACTGAAGCTTTCTTT
CASSQAPGGRGTEAFF
>many|TRBV4-3|TRBJ2-1|-
TGCGCCAGCAGCCAGAACAGGGCTAATGAGCAGTTCTTC
CASSQNRANEQFF
>few|TRBV6-2/TRBV6-3|TRBJ2-1|-
TGTGCCAGCAGTACCGTCCACAGTGCCTCCTACAATGAGCAGTTCTTC
CASSTVHSASYNEQFF
>many|TRBV30|TRBJ1-5|-
TGTGCCTGGAGTGATATGAAGAGCAATCAGCCCCAGCATTTT
CAWSDMKSNQPQHF
>many|TRBV7-2|TRBJ2-1|-
TGTGCCAGCAGCTTGGGACACAGCAATAATGAGCAGTTCTTC
CASSLGHSNNEQFF
>few|TRBV9|TRBJ2-7|-
TGTGCCAGCAGCGTATCTCCCAGGGCGGTTATCCACGAGCAGTACTTC
CASSVSPRAVIHEQYF